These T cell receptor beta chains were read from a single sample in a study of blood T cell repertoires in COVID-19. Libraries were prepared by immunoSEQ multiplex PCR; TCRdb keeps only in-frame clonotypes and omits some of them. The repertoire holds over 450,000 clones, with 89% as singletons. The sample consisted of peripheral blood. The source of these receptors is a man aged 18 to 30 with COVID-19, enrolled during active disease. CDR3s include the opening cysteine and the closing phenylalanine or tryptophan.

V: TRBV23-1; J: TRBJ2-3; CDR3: CASSQPLGDRETDTQYF
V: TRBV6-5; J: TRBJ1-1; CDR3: CASSQGPGWHTEAFF
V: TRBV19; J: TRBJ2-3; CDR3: CASSKGAEDTQYF
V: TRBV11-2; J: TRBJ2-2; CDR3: CASSLGLAVTGELFF
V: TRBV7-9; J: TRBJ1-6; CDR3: CASSLGAGSPLHF
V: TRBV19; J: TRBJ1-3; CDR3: CASNLRSTGNTIYF
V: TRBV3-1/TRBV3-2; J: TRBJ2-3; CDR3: CASSQDMGDRGKDTQYF
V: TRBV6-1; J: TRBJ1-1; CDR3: CASSEKGRHTEAFF
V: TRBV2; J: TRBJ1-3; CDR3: CASTPGGNTIYF
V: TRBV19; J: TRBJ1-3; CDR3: CASSRKPGFPGNTIYF
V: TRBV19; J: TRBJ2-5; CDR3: CASSVTGGGETQYF
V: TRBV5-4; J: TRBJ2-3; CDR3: CASRPGQITDTQYF
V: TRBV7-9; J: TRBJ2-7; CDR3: CASSPTAAYEQYF
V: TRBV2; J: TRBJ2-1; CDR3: CASSFTHEIYNEQFF
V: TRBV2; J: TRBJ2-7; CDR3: CASSESGGWEQYF
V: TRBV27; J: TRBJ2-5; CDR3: CASSWGLAETQYF
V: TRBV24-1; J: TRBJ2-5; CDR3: CATSPSGKETQYF
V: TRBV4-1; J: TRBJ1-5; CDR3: CASSQEEIGGYSNQPQHF
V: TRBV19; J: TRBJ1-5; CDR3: CASSLRDRGYEDNQPQHF
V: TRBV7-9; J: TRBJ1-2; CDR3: CASSLVGAGVGYGYTF
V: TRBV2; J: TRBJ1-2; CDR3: CASSEDRGKHNYGYTF
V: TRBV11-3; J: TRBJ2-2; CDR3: CASSLAGVNTGELFF
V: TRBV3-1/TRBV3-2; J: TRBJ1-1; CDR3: CASSPGTGYTEAFF
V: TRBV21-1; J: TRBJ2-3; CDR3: CASSTKAGLAGGVYF
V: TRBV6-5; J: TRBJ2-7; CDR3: CASSAGTGHYEQYF
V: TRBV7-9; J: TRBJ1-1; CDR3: CASSLGAGQGTEAFF
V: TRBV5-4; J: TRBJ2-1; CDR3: CASSLAGSGGNEQFF
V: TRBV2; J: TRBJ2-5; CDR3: CASSERGGPGETQYF
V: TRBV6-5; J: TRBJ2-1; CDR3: CASSPGQGLNEQFF
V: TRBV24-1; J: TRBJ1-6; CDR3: CATSVEQGASASPLHF
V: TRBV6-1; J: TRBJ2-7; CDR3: CASSGATGRNFLSFYEQYF
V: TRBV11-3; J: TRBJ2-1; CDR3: CASSPGLAEYNEQFF
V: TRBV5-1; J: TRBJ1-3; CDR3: CASSPRGSGNTIYF
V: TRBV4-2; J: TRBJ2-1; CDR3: CASSQVGRYNEQFF
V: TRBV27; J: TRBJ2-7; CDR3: CASRSGGSGSYEQYF
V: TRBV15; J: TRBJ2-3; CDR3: CATSKYREPDTQYF
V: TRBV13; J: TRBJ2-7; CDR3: CASSLLAPSYEQYF
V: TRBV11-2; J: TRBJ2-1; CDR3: CASSLDRKRGVLRLYNEQFF
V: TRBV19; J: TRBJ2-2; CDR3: CASRLAGGNTGELFF
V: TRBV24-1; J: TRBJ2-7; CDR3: CATSSGTGTYEQYF
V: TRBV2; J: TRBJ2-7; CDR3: CASGPYEQYF
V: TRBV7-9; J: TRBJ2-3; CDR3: CASSLGGTLTDTQYF
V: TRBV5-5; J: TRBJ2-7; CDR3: CASKAGDLAYEQYF
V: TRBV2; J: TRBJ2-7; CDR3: CASTKQPGGHEQYF
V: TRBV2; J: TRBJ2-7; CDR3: CASSEDLEQGGYEQYF
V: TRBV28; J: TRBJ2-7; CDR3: CASSLASGYEQYF
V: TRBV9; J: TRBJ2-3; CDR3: CARTRNTDTQYF
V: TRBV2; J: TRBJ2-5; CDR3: CASRGGPVETQYF
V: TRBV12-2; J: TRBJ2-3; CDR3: CASRLTDTQYF
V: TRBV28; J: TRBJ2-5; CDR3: CASSLASRLETQYF
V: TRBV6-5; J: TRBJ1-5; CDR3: CASRGQLKGQPQHF
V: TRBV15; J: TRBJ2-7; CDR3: CAAGGGVAYEQYF
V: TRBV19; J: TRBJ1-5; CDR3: CASRQGASNQPQHF
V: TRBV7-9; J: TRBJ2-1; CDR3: CASSPPGQASYNEQFF